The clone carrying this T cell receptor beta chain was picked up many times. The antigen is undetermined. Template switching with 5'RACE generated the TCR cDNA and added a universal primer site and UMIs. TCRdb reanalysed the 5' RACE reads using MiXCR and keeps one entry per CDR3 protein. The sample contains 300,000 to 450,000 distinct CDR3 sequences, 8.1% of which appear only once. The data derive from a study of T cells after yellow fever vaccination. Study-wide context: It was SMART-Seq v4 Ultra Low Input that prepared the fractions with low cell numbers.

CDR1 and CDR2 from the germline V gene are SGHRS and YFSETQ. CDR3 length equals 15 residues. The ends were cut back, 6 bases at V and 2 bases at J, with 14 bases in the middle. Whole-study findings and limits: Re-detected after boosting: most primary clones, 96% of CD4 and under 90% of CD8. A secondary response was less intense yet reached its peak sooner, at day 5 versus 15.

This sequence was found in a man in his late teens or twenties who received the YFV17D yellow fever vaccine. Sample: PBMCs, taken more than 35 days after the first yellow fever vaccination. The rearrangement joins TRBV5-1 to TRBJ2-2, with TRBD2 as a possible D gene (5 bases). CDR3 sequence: CASTKLEGNTGELFF. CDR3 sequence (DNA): TGCGCCAGCACGAAGCTCGAGGGAAACACCGGGGAGCTGTTTTTT. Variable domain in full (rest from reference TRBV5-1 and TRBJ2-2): KAGVTQTPRYLIKTRGQQVTLSCSPISGHRSVSWYQQTPGQGLQFLFEYFSETQRNKGNFPGRFSGRQFSNSRSEMNVSTLELGDSALYLCASTKLEGNTGELFFGEGSRLTVL.